The 24 T cell receptor beta chains below were found in one sample sequenced in a study of identical twins. TCRdb fed the 5' RACE reads into MiXCR, producing one record per CDR3 protein. The data contain around 300,000 distinct CDR3 sequences, 8% to 9% of them singletons. Separately, the same data were catalogued under a study of yellow fever vaccine responses in identical twins.

The sample was memory (CD45RO+) T cells sorted from blood. These receptors all stem from a woman under 30 in good health.

The rearrangement joins TRBV7-8 to TRBJ2-2, with 8 bases matching TRBD1. Germline V gene data show CDR1 as SGHVS and CDR2 as FQNEAQ. This CDR3 contains 16 residues. V lost 5 bases and J lost 4; bases outside the gene matches: 9. The CDR3: CASSRPPDRATGELFF. The CDR3 DNA reads as TGTGCCAGCAGCCGACCCCCGGACAGGGCCACCGGGGAGCTGTTTTTT.

This clonotype was seen ten or more times. The chain combines TRBV2 with TRBJ2-1; no clear D gene. Trimming removed 6 bases at V and 0 bases at J, with 12 bases between. Germline V gene sequence: CDR1 SNHLY, CDR2 FYNNEI. This CDR3 is 15 amino acids long. The CDR3 bases are TGTGCCAGCAGCCTTAGTGCCCGCTCCTACAATGAGCAGTTCTTC. Its protein is CASSLSARSYNEQFF.

This chain connects TRBV10-3 to TRBJ2-7; 8 positions match TRBD1. V lost 1 base, J lost 0 bases, and 5 bases stayed unmatched. Germline assignment: CDR1 ENHRY and CDR2 SYGVKD. The CDR3 has 16 residues. CDR3 sequence reads: CAISELDRGLSYEQYF. CDR3 DNA sequence: TGTGCCATCAGTGAGTTAGACAGGGGCCTCTCCTACGAGCAGTACTTC.

This chain joins TRBV2 and TRBJ2-2; D is possibly TRBD2 (6 bases). The germline V gene has CDR1 SNHLY and CDR2 FYNNEI. Deletions cut 2 bases from V and 4 bases from J, with 17 bases between. CDR3 length: 17 amino acids. The CDR3 DNA follows: TGTGCCAGCAGTGAAATCTGGGGGAGGCCGCGCACCGGGGAGCTGTTTTTT. Its protein product is CASSEIWGRPRTGELFF.

The genes are TRBV5-8 and TRBJ1-1, with TRBD1 matching over 8 bases. The CDR3 is 16 amino acids. Unmatched junction bases numbered 7, after V lost 2 bases and J lost 1 base. Germline lookup yields CDR1 SGHTS and CDR2 YDEGEE. In nucleotides, the CDR3 is TGTGCCAGCAGCTTTGACAGGGGCGGGGGGAACACTGAAGCTTTCTTT. It is translated as CASSFDRGGGNTEAFF. The whole variable domain, filled in from reference TRBV5-8 and TRBJ1-1, reads EAGVTQSPTHLIKTRGQQATLRCSPISGHTSVYWYQQALGLGLQFLLWYDEGEERNRGNFPPRFSGRQFPNYSSELNVNALELEDSALYLCASSFDRGGGNTEAFFGQGTRLTVV.

This clonotype has a count of ten or more. The chain uses TRBV11-2 and TRBJ2-1; 12 bases line up with TRBD2. Losses at the gene ends were 6 bases for V and 0 bases for J; bases not matched to a gene: 3. This CDR3 contains 16 residues. Per germline, CDR1 SGHAT and CDR2 FQNNGV. The DNA for the CDR3 is TGTGCCAGCAGGACTAGCGGGGGAAGCTCCTACAATGAGCAGTTCTTC. Translated, it gives CASRTSGGSSYNEQFF.

V gene TRBV7-2 combines with J gene TRBJ2-2, with D perhaps matching TRBD1 (5 bases). CDR3 length: 16 residues. Per the germline V gene, CDR1 is SGHTA and CDR2 is FQGNSA. V lost 2 bases to trimming and J lost 2 bases, with 12 bases between them. CDR3 in amino acids: CASSLYPGINTGELFF. The CDR3 region has the DNA TGTGCCAGCAGCTTATATCCAGGGATTAACACCGGGGAGCTGTTTTTT.

V is TRBV5-6 and J is TRBJ2-7; 8 bases line up with TRBD1. There are 14 residues in the CDR3. V lost 2 bases to trimming and J lost 3 bases; unmatched junction nucleotides: 4. Germline CDR1 SGHDT, CDR2 YYEEEE. CDR3 nucleotides: TGTGCCAGCAGCTTCACAGGGGGTTTCTACGAGCAGTACGTC. This codes for CASSFTGGFYEQYV.

This clonotype was detected only a few times. This chain joins TRBV12-3 or TRBV12-4 and TRBJ2-7; TRBD2 matches 8 bases. V lost 5 bases and J lost 0; bases outside the gene matches: 6. CDR3 length: 15 amino acids. CDR3 bases: TGTGCCAGCAGTCGTAGCGGGACCAGCTCCTACGAGCAGTACTTC. It is translated as CASSRSGTSSYEQYF.

The table lists this clonotype with many counts. The CDR3 reads CASRWDLNTEAFF. The CDR3 coding sequence is TGTGCCAGCAGATGGGACCTGAACACTGAAGCTTTCTTT. This rearrangement joins TRBV27 to TRBJ1-1, with D possibly being TRBD1 (5 bases). From germline, CDR1 is MNHEY and CDR2 SMNVEV (reference sequence). Trimming removed 6 bases at V and 0 bases at J, with 8 bases between. This CDR3 has 13 residues.

This chain joins TRBV11-2 and TRBJ2-7; 7 nucleotides align to TRBD2. The CDR3 extends over 14 amino acids. Germline V gene sequence: CDR1 SGHAT, CDR2 FQNNGV. After removal of 5 bases from V and 6 bases from J, the junction contained 10 bases not matched to a gene. The DNA for the CDR3 is TGTGCCAGCAGCCACCGGGACTATATATCCGAGCAGTACTTC. Translating gives CASSHRDYISEQYF.

In this sample, this clonotype turned up many times. This chain joins TRBV7-9 and TRBJ2-3, with 8 bases that match TRBD2. CDR3 size: 17 residues. Germline CDR1 SEHNR, CDR2 FQNEAQ (reference sequence). V was clipped by 3 bases and J by 0 bases; unmatched bases: 8. This CDR3 reads CASSFSTTSVSTDTQYF. Here the CDR3 DNA reads TGTGCCAGCAGCTTTTCAACGACTAGCGTTAGCACAGATACGCAGTATTTT.

This clonotype was counted between two and nine times. This chain links TRBV7-2 with TRBJ2-3; perhaps TRBD2 as D (6 bases). V was cut by 5 bases and J by 2 bases, with 11 bases left in between. The V gene's germline CDR1 is SGHTA and CDR2 FQGNSA. The CDR3 extends over 14 amino acids. The CDR3 spells CASSHSGHTDTQYF. DNA for the CDR3: TGTGCCAGCAGCCATAGCGGACACACAGATACGCAGTATTTT.

This clonotype came up many times. V is TRBV27 and J is TRBJ2-2; D unresolved. V lost 0 bases to trimming and J lost 4 bases, with 6 bases between them. CDR3 length: 14 amino acids. In germline, CDR1 is MNHEY, CDR2 SMNVEV (reference sequence). The CDR3 reads CASSLSGFTGELFF. CDR3 DNA sequence: TGTGCCAGCAGTTTATCAGGGTTCACCGGGGAGCTGTTTTTT.

The rearrangement uses TRBV2 and TRBJ2-1; 7 positions match TRBD1. With 9 bases clipped from V and 7 bases from J, the junction kept 15 bases outside the gene matches. This CDR3 is 15 amino acids long. Germline CDR1 reads SNHLY; CDR2 reads FYNNEI. The CDR3 DNA follows: TGTGCCAGTCAGGGGACAGACAGGGATCTAAATGAGCAGTTCTTC. Amino acids: CASQGTDRDLNEQFF.

This rearrangement joins TRBV20-1 to TRBJ2-3; D may match TRBD1 or TRBD2 (5 bases each). CDR1 DFQATT and CDR2 SNEGSKA come from the germline V gene (reference sequence). CDR3 length: 14 residues. V was pared by 5 bases and J by 2 bases, with 14 bases between. The CDR3 DNA reads TGCAGTGCTCCTCGGGACGGACCCACAGATACGCAGTATTTT. It translates to CSAPRDGPTDTQYF.

The chain joins TRBV5-1 to TRBJ2-7, with 14 bases aligning to TRBD2. The germline CDR1 and CDR2 sequences are SGHRS and YFSETQ. The CDR3 extends over 17 amino acids. V gave up 4 bases and J gave up 2 bases; unmatched junction bases: 8. The CDR3 protein is CASSPLGTSGSPYEQYF. The CDR3 DNA is TGCGCCAGCAGCCCGCTGGGGACTAGCGGGAGCCCCTACGAGCAGTACTTC.

This clonotype was observed many times. This chain uses TRBV28 with TRBJ1-1, with 9 nucleotides matching TRBD1. Germline V gives CDR1 MDHEN, CDR2 SYDVKM. This CDR3 region has 15 residues. The ends lost 5 bases at V and 0 bases at J; junction bases unmatched: 4. CDR3 in DNA: TGTGCCAGCAGTCCCAGGACAGGGGTGAACACTGAAGCTTTCTTT. Protein product: CASSPRTGVNTEAFF.

This clonotype was counted a few times. The chain has TRBV11-2 and TRBJ2-3; unclear D gene. This CDR3 has 15 residues. CDR1 and CDR2 from the germline V gene are SGHAT and FQNNGV. Trimming left V 7 bases short and J 1 base short, with 15 bases between. As DNA, the CDR3 is TGTGCCAGCACCCACCTGCGGCAGCGCACAGATACGCAGTATTTT. This codes for CASTHLRQRTDTQYF.

The V and J genes are TRBV5-1 and TRBJ1-4; D is undetermined. The CDR3 spans 15 residues. Trimming left V 5 bases short and J 0 bases short, with 11 bases between. Germline lookup yields CDR1 SGHRS and CDR2 YFSETQ. The CDR3: CASSLGSATNEKLFF. CDR3 nucleotide sequence: TGCGCCAGCAGTCTCGGGAGTGCAACTAATGAAAAACTGTTTTTT.

J is TRBJ2-1 and V is TRBV5-5; 10 nucleotides align to TRBD2. Per germline, CDR1 SGHKS and CDR2 YYEKEE (reference sequence). The CDR3 totals 17 residues. The ends lost 4 bases at V and 8 bases at J; junction bases unmatched: 15. The CDR3 is CASSPASFASGSYEQFF. The CDR3 DNA sequence: TGTGCCAGCAGCCCCGCCTCCTTCGCTAGCGGGAGTTATGAGCAGTTCTTC.

The table lists this clonotype with many counts. This chain joins TRBV4-1 and TRBJ2-5; D is uncertain. CDR3 length: 14 amino acids. From germline, CDR1 is MGHRA and CDR2 YSYEKL. Trimming shortened V by 6 bases and J by 5 bases, and 16 bases separated the two germline ends. The CDR3 coding sequence is TGCGCCAGCAGGTACCGGGCCCGAGAGGAGACCCAGTACTTC. This sequence encodes CASRYRAREETQYF.

This clonotype was seen a few times. The chain carries TRBV2 and TRBJ2-1; TRBD2 matches 10 bases. The CDR3 sequence is 16 residues long. V lost 10 bases, J lost 0 bases, and 9 bases stayed unmatched. CDR1 is SNHLY, CDR2 FYNNEI, per germline. DNA for the CDR3: TGTGCCACCACCCTGAGACTAGCGGGCTCCTACAATGAGCAGTTCTTC. It yields the protein CATTLRLAGSYNEQFF. The full variable domain, its missing parts supplied by reference TRBV2 and TRBJ2-1, is EPEVTQTPSHQVTQMGQEVILRCVPISNHLYFYWYRQILGQKVEFLVSFYNNEISEKSEIFDDQFSVERPDGSNFTLKIRSTKLEDSAMYFCATTLRLAGSYNEQFFGPGTRLTVL.

This clonotype occurred a few times. The chain is built from TRBV15 and TRBJ2-1; 8 positions match TRBD1. The CDR3 runs to 16 residues. The germline V gene encodes CDR1 LNHNV and CDR2 YYDKDF (reference sequence). The ends lost 0 bases at V and 9 bases at J; junction bases unmatched: 10. In nucleotides, the CDR3 is TGTGCCACCAGCAGAGAGGGACAGGCAGGGTTACGTGAGCAGTTCTTC. Translating gives CATSREGQAGLREQFF. The whole variable domain, filled in from reference TRBV15 and TRBJ2-1, reads DAMVIQNPRYQVTQFGKPVTLSCSQTLNHNVMYWYQQKSSQAPKLLFHYYDKDFNNEADTPDNFQSRRPNTSFCFLDIRSPGLGDTAMYLCATSREGQAGLREQFFGPGTRLTVL.